This is a list of T cell receptor beta chains from one sample in a study of early T cells in non-severe SARS-CoV-2 infection. TCRdb processed the 5' RACE reads anew with MiXCR; each CDR3 protein has one entry. The sample lists more than 35,000 distinct CDR3 sequences; 5% to 6.5% were seen once. Source material: whole blood. The receptor source for this set is an adult who was a healthcare worker with PCR-confirmed SARS-CoV-2 infection or an uninfected control (not recorded which). Each CDR3 is given without its conserved first and last residue. D genes are given only for firm matches.

v_call,d_call,cdr3_aa
TRBV29-1,.,SVEGAF
TRBV4-1,TRBD2,ASSQDPGSGANTGELF
TRBV20-1,.,SASYRGDDQPQH
TRBV4-2,TRBD1,ASSQDTGTATSSTEAF
TRBV20-1,TRBD1,SAMEGAQAVYGYT
TRBV20-1,.,SATTGVRGEKLF
TRBV21-1,.,ASSKGNWDTEAF
TRBV10-1,.,ASSSSPPEKLF
TRBV7-7,TRBD2,ASSSRGVAGVNNEQF
TRBV6-4,TRBD2,ASSDGTSGNEQF
TRBV20-1,.,SARGLSADTQY
TRBV10-2,.,ASSEGVGLTDTQY
TRBV20-1,TRBD1,STNDRESQPQH
TRBV29-1,.,SVEHPGLMVETEAF
TRBV29-1,.,SVEAAYEQY
TRBV19,TRBD2,ASSRGGLAGPNTGELF
TRBV6-5,.,ASKQDLSNSPLH
TRBV12-3/TRBV12-4,TRBD2,ASSLGGKRAQY
TRBV24-1,.,ATSDLNTDTDTQY
TRBV2,TRBD1,ASGQGIGDTQY
TRBV5-1,TRBD2,ASSLAGGGYEQY
TRBV28,TRBD1,VSISDREEQY
TRBV28,.,ASKLRDVPTDTQY
TRBV27,TRBD1,ASRNRGPVYEQY
TRBV5-1,TRBD2,ASSSGTRNEQF
TRBV28,.,ASSSQVGSYEQY
TRBV7-9,.,ASSLATGTQYNEQF